The clone carrying this T cell receptor beta chain showed up many times. Read coverage stops 3 residues before the CDR3 terminus; the germline J gene supplies the remainder. This sample was taken from a study of T cell clonality in common variable immunodeficiency. Using immunoSEQ multiplex PCR, the repertoire was profiled, and TCRdb retains in-frame clones only, with some absent. This sample comprises under 50,000 clones, none seen once only. Germline CDR1 and CDR2: MNHEY and SVGEGT. This CDR3 has 13 amino acids. V dropped 8 bases and J dropped 3 bases, with 14 bases sitting between them. This chain links TRBV6-2 or TRBV6-3 with TRBJ2-7; D perhaps matches TRBD2 (5 bases). Material for sequencing was peripheral blood mononuclear cells. This sequence originates from a person aged 18 to 75 in good health. CDR3 in amino acids: CASRVSGNYEQYF. The CDR3 DNA, read in part, is TGTGCCAGCCGCGTCTCGGGGAACTACGAG.